These 16 T cell receptor beta chains were all obtained from the same sample, sequenced in a study of T cells after yellow fever vaccination. TCRdb analysed the 5' RACE reads with MiXCR anew, one entry per CDR3 protein. The sample records around 320,000 distinct CDR3 sequences, 8.5% to 10% being singletons. The sequencing used CD4+ T cells sorted from PBMCs, collected 5 days after the yellow fever booster vaccination. Receptors originate from a man in his late teens or twenties who received the YFV17D yellow fever vaccine.

In this sample, this clonotype turned up a few times. J is TRBJ1-2 and V is TRBV20-1, with no clear D. Germline CDR1 and CDR2: DFQATT and SNEGSKA (reference sequence). V was pared by 5 bases and J by 8 bases, with 15 bases between. This CDR3 contains 12 residues. The CDR3 reads CSAFHIRSGYTF. The CDR3 coding sequence is TGCAGTGCTTTCCATATTAGGAGCGGCTACACCTTC.

This sequence joins TRBV6-2 or TRBV6-3 and TRBJ1-1; D not resolved. The CDR3 has 13 residues. Germline V gives CDR1 MNHEY, CDR2 SVGEGT. With 8 bases removed from V and 2 bases from J, the gap between germline ends came to 12 bases. The CDR3 bases are TGTGCCAGCCTGCGATGGCCAAACACTGAAGCTTTCTTT. Its protein product is CASLRWPNTEAFF.

This clonotype was seen a few times. The chain employs TRBV19 and TRBJ2-2, with D maybe TRBD1 (5 bases). The CDR3 length is 14 residues. Germline V gene lookup returns CDR1 LNHDA and CDR2 SQIVND (reference sequence). Trimming left V 2 bases short and J 11 bases short, with 15 bases between. In DNA form, the CDR3 reads TGTGCCAGTAGTATACAGGGAAGAGTGGGAGAGCTGTTTTTT. This sequence encodes CASSIQGRVGELFF.

This clonotype was seen a handful of times. The V call is TRBV6-1, the J call TRBJ1-4; tentatively, D is TRBD1 (6 bases). CDR1 is MNHNS, CDR2 SASEGT, per germline. V was cut by 4 bases and J by 7 bases, with 10 bases left in between. The CDR3 is 13 residues long. CDR3 in amino acids: CASSGTVTEKLFF. In nucleotides, the CDR3 is TGTGCCAGCAGTGGGACAGTGACTGAAAAACTGTTTTTT.

This clonotype was found a few times. The genes are TRBV20-1 and TRBJ2-3; D uncertain. There are 14 residues in the CDR3. V lost 0 bases to trimming and J lost 1 base, with 8 bases between them. Per the germline V gene, CDR1 is DFQATT and CDR2 is SNEGSKA (reference sequence). CDR3 loop: CSARESFGTDTQYF. The CDR3, as DNA: TGCAGTGCTAGAGAGTCGTTCGGCACAGATACGCAGTATTTT.

This clonotype came up many times. The chain combines TRBV20-1 with TRBJ1-6, with 7 bases lining up with TRBD1. With V trimmed by 3 bases and J by 0 bases, 5 bases remained unmatched. Germline V gene lookup returns CDR1 DFQATT and CDR2 SNEGSKA (reference sequence). This CDR3 contains 16 residues. Written as DNA, the CDR3 is TGCAGTGCTAGCCAGGGGGGAAGCTCCTATAATTCACCCCTCCACTTT. Translated, it gives CSASQGGSSYNSPLHF.

This clonotype turned up a few times. This sequence joins TRBV4-1 and TRBJ1-1; no reliable D call. This CDR3 is built from 15 residues. Trimming removed 4 bases at V and 4 bases at J, with 16 bases between. Germline V gene data show CDR1 as MGHRA and CDR2 as YSYEKL. CDR3 nucleotides: TGCGCCAGCAGCCCGCGTAGAGAGCTCGGCACTGAAGCTTTCTTT. Encoded protein: CASSPRRELGTEAFF.

J is TRBJ1-4 and V is TRBV12-3 or TRBV12-4, with 7 bases matching TRBD1. The CDR3 spans 12 residues. Losses at the gene ends were 5 bases for V and 14 bases for J; bases not matched to a gene: 8. The CDR3 bases are TGTGCCAGCAGTCCCAGGGGGGTTACGCTGTTTTTT. It is translated as CASSPRGVTLFF.

The sample holds many counts of this clonotype. The chain recombines TRBV7-9 with TRBJ2-1, with 14 bases aligning to TRBD2. Germline CDR1 is SEHNR and CDR2 is FQNEAQ (reference sequence). V dropped 5 bases and J dropped 8; count of bases not matched to a gene: 5. The CDR3 spans 15 residues. The CDR3 here is CASSRLAGGLYEQFF. The CDR3 nucleotides read TGTGCCAGCAGCCGACTAGCGGGGGGGCTATATGAGCAGTTCTTC.

This chain joins TRBV5-1 and TRBJ1-6; no reliable D call. Trimming left V 5 bases short and J 0 bases short, with 12 bases between. The CDR3 length is 16 residues. Germline loops: CDR1 SGHRS, CDR2 YFSETQ. The CDR3 protein is CASRDLESSYNSPLHF. CDR3 in DNA: TGCGCCAGCAGAGACCTAGAGAGCTCCTATAATTCACCCCTCCACTTT.

This clonotype was picked up many times. The chain combines TRBV7-9 with TRBJ2-7; D is perhaps TRBD1 or TRBD2 (7 bases each). The CDR3 has 13 amino acids. Germline lookup yields CDR1 SEHNR and CDR2 FQNEAQ (reference sequence). The germline V and J ends were trimmed by 5 bases and 3 bases, with 11 bases remaining between them. CDR3 nucleotide sequence: TGTGCCAGCAGCCAGCGGGACAGCTACGAGCAGTACTTC. It yields the protein CASSQRDSYEQYF.

V usage is TRBV7-2 and J usage is TRBJ2-3; D uncertain. Trimming took off 6 bases at V and 3 bases at J, with 16 bases between the two ends. Germline values: CDR1 SGHTA, CDR2 FQGNSA. CDR3 length: 15 residues. The CDR3 sequence: CASRAAARITDTQYF. DNA for the CDR3: TGTGCCAGCAGAGCAGCCGCCCGGATTACAGATACGCAGTATTTT.

This clonotype was seen a handful of times. The J gene is TRBJ2-5, the V gene TRBV24-1; D uncertain. CDR3 length: 14 residues. The germline CDR1 and CDR2 sequences are KGHDR and SFDVKD. The V and J ends lost 3 bases and 4 bases respectively, with 11 bases between them. The CDR3 sequence is CATSDPGSRETQYF. For the CDR3, the DNA is TGTGCCACCAGTGATCCCGGGTCCCGAGAGACCCAGTACTTC.

This clonotype appeared a few times. The chain combines TRBV18 with TRBJ2-7; no clear D gene. CDR3 length: 11 residues. Trimming shortened V by 3 bases and J by 6 bases, and 6 bases separated the two germline ends. CDR1 and CDR2 from the germline V gene are KGHSH and LQKENI. CDR3 sequence (DNA): TGTGCCAGCTCACCCCAACTCGAGCAGTACTTC. This encodes CASSPQLEQYF.

This chain connects TRBV5-1 to TRBJ1-1; 7 nucleotides align to TRBD1. V was pared by 3 bases and J by 1 base, with 3 bases of the junction left unmatched. The length of the CDR3 is 14 residues. Germline assignment: CDR1 SGHRS and CDR2 YFSETQ. CDR3 in amino acids: CASSSGTANTEAFF. CDR3 sequence (DNA): TGCGCCAGCAGCTCCGGGACAGCGAACACTGAAGCTTTCTTT.

This clonotype appeared many times. The chain's CDR3 is CASSLQDTGELFF. CDR3 nucleotides: TGTGCCAGTAGCCTACAGGACACCGGGGAGCTGTTTTTT. V usage is TRBV19 and J usage is TRBJ2-2; possibly TRBD1 for D (5 bases). The germline gives CDR1 LNHDA, CDR2 SQIVND (reference sequence). V shed 6 bases and J shed 3 bases, with 8 bases lying between them. CDR3 size: 13 residues.